This T cell receptor beta chain was found in a study of T cell repertoires in ileal Crohn's disease. The CDR3 is made up of 13 amino acids. The ends were cut back, 2 bases at V and 5 bases at J, with 9 bases in the middle. Germline values: CDR1 MNHEY, CDR2 SMNVEV (reference sequence). Time point denoted: neoterminal ileum biopsy at postoperative endoscopy, about 6 months after surgery. Adults with ileal or ileocolonic Crohn's disease and an indication for resection were eligible. The method was immunoSEQ multiplex PCR; TCRdb's version includes in-frame clones alone and lacks a portion of them. This table has about 11,000 clones, roughly 72% appearing once.

Sequenced material: ileal tissue. V is TRBV27 and J is TRBJ1-1; a possible D gene is TRBD1 (5 bases). The sequence was obtained from an adult with Crohn's disease. In DNA, the CDR3 is TGTGCCAGCAGTTTAGTGGAGGGGACTGAAGCTTTCTTT. Residues: CASSLVEGTEAFF.